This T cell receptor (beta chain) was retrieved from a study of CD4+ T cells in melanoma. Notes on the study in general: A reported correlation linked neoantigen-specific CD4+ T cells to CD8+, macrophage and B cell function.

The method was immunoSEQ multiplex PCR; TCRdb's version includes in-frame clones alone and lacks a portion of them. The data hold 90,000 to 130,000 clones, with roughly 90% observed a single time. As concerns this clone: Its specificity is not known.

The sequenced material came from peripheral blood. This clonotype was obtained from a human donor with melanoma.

The CDR3 nucleotides read TGCGCCAGCAGCCAAGATTTCCCGTGGGGAGAGCAGTTCTTC. It translates to CASSQDFPWGEQFF. The V and J genes are TRBV4-1 and TRBJ2-1; D is unclear. Germline V gene sequence: CDR1 MGHRA, CDR2 YSYEKL. The CDR3 has 14 amino acids. Trimming removed 0 bases from V and 10 bases from J, with 13 bases in between.